This entry features one T cell receptor (beta chain) sequence. Its antigen remains unidentified. In the same sample, other DNA sequences code for this CDR3. The material for each subset, its genomic DNA, was split evenly across several immunoSEQ plates. Sequencing used immunoSEQ multiplex PCR; TCRdb keeps in-frame clones, though not all of them. This table holds around 1.6 million clones, 95% to 99% found once. V gave up 5 bases and J gave up 4 bases, with 6 bases separating them. Germline-derived CDR1 and CDR2 are MNHNY and SVGAGI (reference sequence). There are 11 residues in the CDR3. This sample is part of a study of shared clonotypes between healthy human individuals. Findings and caveats of the study: Sorted-subset sequencing was shown by rarefaction to be incomplete despite large depth.

V and J are TRBV6-6 and TRBJ2-7; no reliable D call. The material sequenced was naive CD4+ T cells sorted from blood. The subset is: CD45RA+ positively selected. The TCR sequence derives from a man in his thirties or forties in good health. CDR3 sequence: CASSNLYEQYF. The CDR3 nucleotides read TGTGCCAGCAGTAACTTATACGAGCAGTACTTC.